This section outlines one TCR beta chain sequence together with its context. Its matching antigen is unknown. Sequenced by immunoSEQ multiplex PCR; TCRdb stores in-frame clones only, minus some. This table has some 240,000 clones, about 86% appearing once. This entry is derived from a study of Tregs in tolerant kidney transplant recipients. Study findings and constraints: Validation in larger populations is needed because few patients were studied. The most relevant donor-specific Treg TCRbeta repertoire apparently came from expansion with activated donor B cells. Biological reproducibility was not directly addressed in this study.

Germline V lookup: CDR1 MNHNS, CDR2 SASEGT. V was clipped by 1 base and J by 0 bases, with 14 bases between them. There are 17 residues in the CDR3. Unstimulated Tregs (CD4+CD25+CD127-) and CD4+CD25- non-Tregs were sorted from PBMCs. The rearrangement joins TRBV6-1 to TRBJ2-3, with D perhaps assigned TRBD1 or TRBD2 (5 bases each). The sequencing input was CD4+ T cells from blood. This clonotype was obtained from a human donor in good health. CDR3 amino acids: CASSEGGEFTSTDTQYF. CDR3 bases: TGTGCCAGCAGTGAAGGAGGGGAGTTCACAAGCACAGATACGCAGTATTTT.